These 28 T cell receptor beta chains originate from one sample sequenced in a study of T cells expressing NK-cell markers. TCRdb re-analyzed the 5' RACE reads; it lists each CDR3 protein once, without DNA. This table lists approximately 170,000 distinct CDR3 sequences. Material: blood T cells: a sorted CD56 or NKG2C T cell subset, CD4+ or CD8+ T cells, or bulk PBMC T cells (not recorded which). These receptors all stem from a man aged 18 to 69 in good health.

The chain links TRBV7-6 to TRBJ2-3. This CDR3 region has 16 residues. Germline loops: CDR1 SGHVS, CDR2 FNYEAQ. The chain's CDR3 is CASSLVSRWVPDTQYF.

This CDR3 is CASSTSSYNEQFF. The chain uses TRBV27 and TRBJ2-1. CDR1 MNHEY and CDR2 SMNVEV come from the germline V gene (reference sequence). The CDR3 runs 13 residues.

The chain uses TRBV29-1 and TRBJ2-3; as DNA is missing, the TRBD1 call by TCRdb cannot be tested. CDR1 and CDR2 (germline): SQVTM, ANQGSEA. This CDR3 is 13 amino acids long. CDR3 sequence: CSVDGLSGDTQYF.

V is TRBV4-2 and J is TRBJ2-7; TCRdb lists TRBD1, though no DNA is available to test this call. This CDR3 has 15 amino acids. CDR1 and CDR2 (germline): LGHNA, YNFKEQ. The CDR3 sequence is CASSQDSWGSYEQYF.

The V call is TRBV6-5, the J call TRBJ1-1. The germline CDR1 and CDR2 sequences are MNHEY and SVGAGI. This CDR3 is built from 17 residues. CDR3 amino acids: CASSYSSQGLMNTEAFF.

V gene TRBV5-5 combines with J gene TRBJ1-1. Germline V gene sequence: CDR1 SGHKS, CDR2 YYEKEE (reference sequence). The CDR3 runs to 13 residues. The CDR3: CASSGSQNTEAFF. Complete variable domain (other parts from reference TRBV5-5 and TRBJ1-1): DAGVTQSPTHLIKTRGQQVTLRCSPISGHKSVSWYQQVLGQGPQFIFQYYEKEERGRGNFPDRFSARQFPNYSSELNVNALLLGDSALYLCASSGSQNTEAFFGQGTRLTVV.

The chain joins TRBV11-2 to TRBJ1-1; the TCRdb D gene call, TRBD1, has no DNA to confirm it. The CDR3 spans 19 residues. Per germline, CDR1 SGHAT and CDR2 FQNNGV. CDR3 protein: CASSHPGGGLGKFFTEAFF.

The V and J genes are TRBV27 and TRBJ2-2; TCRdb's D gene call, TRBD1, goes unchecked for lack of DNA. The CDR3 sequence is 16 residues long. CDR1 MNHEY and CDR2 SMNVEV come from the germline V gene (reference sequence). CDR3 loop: CASSLSVRGLTGELFF.

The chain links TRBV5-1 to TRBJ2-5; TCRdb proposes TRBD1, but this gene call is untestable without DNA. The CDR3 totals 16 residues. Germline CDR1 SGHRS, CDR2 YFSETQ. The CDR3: CASSLGHRVSKETQYF.

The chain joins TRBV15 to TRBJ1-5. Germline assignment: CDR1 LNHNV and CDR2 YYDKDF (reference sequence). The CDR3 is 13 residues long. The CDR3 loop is CATSLSGPQPQHF. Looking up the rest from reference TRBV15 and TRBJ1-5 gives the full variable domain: DAMVIQNPRYQVTQFGKPVTLSCSQTLNHNVMYWYQQKSSQAPKLLFHYYDKDFNNEADTPDNFQSRRPNTSFCFLDIRSPGLGDTAMYLCATSLSGPQPQHFGDGTRLSIL.

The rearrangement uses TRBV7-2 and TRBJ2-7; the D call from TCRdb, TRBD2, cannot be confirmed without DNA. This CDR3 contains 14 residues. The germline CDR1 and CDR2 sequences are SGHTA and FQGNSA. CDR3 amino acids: CASSSGPAAYEQYF.

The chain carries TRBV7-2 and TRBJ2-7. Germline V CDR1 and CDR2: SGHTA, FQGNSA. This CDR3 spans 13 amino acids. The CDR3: CASSLVNINEQYF.

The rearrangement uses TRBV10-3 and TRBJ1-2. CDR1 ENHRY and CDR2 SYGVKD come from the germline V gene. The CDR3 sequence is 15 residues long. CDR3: CAISEGIASSYGYTF.

CDR3 in amino acids: CAISDEEYEKLFF. The V and J genes are TRBV10-3 and TRBJ1-4. The length of the CDR3 is 13 residues. CDR1 and CDR2 from the germline V gene are ENHRY and SYGVKD.

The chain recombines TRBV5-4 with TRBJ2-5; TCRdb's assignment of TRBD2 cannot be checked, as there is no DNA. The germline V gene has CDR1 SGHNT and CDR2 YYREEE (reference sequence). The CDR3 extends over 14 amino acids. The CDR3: CASSLKGLQETQYF.

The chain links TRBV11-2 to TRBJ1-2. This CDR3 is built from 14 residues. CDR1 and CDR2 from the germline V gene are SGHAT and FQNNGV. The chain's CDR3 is CASSLTSNNYGYTF.

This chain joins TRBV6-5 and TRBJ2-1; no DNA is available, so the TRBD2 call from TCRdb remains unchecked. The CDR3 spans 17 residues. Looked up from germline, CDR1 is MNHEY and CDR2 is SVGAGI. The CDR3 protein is CASSYHGLAGATNEQFF.

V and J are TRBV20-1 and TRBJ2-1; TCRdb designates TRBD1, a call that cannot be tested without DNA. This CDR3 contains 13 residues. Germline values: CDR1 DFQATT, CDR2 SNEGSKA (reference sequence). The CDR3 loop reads CSARTRGDREQFF.

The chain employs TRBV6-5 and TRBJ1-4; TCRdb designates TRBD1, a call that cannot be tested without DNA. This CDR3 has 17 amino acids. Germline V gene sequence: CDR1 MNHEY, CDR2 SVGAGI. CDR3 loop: CASSYLGAGVVNEKLFF.

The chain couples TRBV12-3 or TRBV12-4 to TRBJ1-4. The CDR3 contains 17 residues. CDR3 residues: CASSFDNLKATNEKLFF.

The CDR3 reads CASSYSADSKSSPLHF. The genes are TRBV6-2 or TRBV6-3 and TRBJ1-6. CDR1 MNHEY and CDR2 SVGEGT come from the germline V gene. This CDR3 region has 16 residues.

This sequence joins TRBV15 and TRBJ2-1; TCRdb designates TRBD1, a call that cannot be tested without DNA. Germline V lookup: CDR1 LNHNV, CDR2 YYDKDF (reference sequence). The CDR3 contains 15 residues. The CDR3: CATSRETGATEEQFF.

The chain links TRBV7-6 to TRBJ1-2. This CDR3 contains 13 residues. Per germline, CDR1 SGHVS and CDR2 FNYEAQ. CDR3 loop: CASSPGENYGYTF.

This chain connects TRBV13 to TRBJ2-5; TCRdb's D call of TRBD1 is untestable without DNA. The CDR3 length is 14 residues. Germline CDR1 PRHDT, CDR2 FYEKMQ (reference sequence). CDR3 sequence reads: CASSFFYRGQTQYF.

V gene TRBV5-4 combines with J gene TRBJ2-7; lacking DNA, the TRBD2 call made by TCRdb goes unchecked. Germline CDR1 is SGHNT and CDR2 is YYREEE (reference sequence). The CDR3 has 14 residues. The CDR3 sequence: CASSFWTSTYEQYF.

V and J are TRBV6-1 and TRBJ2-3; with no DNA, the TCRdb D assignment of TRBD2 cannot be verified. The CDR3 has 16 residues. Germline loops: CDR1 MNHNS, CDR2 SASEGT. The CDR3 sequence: CASRASGGAGTDTQYF.

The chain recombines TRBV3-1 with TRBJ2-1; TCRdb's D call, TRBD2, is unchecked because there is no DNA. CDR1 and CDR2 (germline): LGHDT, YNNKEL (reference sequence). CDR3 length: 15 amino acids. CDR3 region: CASSESGGPYNEQFF.

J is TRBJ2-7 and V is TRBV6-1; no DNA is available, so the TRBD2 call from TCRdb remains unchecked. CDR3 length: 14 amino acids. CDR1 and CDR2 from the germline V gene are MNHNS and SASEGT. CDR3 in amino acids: CASLAGGSSYEQYF.